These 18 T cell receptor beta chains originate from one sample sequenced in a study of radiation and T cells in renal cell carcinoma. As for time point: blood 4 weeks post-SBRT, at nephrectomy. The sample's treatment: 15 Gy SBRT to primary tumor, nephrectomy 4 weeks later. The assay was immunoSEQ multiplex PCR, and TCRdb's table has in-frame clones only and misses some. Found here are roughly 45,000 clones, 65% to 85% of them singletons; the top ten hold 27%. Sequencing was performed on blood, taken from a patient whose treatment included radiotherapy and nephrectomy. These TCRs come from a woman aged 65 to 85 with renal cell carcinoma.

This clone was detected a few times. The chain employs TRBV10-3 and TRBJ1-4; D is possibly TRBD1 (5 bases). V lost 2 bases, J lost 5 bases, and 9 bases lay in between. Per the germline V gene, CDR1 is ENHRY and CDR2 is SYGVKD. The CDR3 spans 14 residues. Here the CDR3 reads CAISEGGANEKLFF. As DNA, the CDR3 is TGTGCCATCAGTGAGGGGGGTGCGAATGAAAAACTGTTTTTT.

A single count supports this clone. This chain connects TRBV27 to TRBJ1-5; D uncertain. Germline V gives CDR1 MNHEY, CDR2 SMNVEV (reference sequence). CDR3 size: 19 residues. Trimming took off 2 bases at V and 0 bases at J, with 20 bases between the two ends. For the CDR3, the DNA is TGTGCCAGCAGTTTAACAAACCCATTGAGGGAGTATAGCAATCAGCCCCAGCATTTT. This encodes CASSLTNPLREYSNQPQHF.

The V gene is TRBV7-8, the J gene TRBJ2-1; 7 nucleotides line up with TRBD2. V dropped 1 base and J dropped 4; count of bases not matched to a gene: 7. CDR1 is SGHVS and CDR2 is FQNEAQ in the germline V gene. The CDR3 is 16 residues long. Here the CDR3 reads CASSLEFGGGYNEQFF. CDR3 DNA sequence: TGTGCCAGCAGCTTAGAATTTGGGGGAGGGTACAATGAGCAGTTCTTC.

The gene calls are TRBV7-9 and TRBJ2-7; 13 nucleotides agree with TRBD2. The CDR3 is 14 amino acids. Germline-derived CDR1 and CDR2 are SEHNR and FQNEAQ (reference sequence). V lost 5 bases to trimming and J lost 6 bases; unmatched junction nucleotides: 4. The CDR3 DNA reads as TGTGCCAGCAGCCCCGGACTAGCGGGGGTCGAGCAGTACTTC. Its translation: CASSPGLAGVEQYF.

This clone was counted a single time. The CDR3 region is CASSLGLARAYEQYF. In DNA form, the CDR3 reads TGTGCCAGCAGTTTGGGACTAGCGAGAGCCTACGAGCAGTACTTC. The J gene is TRBJ2-7, the V gene TRBV6-5, with 10 bases fitting TRBD2. Looked up from germline, CDR1 is MNHEY and CDR2 is SVGAGI. The CDR3 covers 15 residues. V gave up 4 bases and J gave up 2 bases; unmatched junction bases: 5.

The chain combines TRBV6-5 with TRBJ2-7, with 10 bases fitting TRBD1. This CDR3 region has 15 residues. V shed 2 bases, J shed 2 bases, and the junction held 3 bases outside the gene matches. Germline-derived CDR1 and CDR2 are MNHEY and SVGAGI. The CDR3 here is CASSYAGTGAYEQYF. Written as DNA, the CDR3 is TGTGCCAGCAGTTACGCCGGGACAGGGGCCTACGAGCAGTACTTC.

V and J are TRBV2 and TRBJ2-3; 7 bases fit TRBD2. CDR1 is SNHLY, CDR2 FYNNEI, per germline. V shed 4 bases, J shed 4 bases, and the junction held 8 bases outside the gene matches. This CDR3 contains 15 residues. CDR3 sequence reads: CASSAAGGSADTQYF. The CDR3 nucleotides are TGTGCCAGCAGTGCCGCGGGCGGGAGCGCAGATACGCAGTATTTT.

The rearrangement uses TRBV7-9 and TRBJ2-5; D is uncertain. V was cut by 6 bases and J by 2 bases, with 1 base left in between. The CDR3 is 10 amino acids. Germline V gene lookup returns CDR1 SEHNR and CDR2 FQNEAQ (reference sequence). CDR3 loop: CASSQETQYF. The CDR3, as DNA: TGTGCCAGCAGTCAAGAGACCCAGTACTTC.

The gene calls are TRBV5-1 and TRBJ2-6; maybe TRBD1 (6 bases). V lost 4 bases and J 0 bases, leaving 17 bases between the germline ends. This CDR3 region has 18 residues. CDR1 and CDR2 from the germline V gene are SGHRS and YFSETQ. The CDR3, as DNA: TGCGCCAGCAGCAACGGACAGCCACTATACTCTGGGGCCAACGTCCTGACTTTC. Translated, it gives CASSNGQPLYSGANVLTF.

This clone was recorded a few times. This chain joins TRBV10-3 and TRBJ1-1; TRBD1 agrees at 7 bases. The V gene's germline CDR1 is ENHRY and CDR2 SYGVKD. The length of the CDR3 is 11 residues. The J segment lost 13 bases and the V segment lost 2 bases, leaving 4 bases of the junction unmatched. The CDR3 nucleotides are TGTGCCATCAGTGAGGGACAGGTCGTTTTCTTT. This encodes CAISEGQVVFF.

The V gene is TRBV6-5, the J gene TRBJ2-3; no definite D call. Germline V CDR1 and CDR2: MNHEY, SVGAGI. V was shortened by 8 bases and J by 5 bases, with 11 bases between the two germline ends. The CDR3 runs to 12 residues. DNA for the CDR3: TGTGCCAGCGGAGCAAGGAGAGATACGCAGTATTTT. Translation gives CASGARRDTQYF.

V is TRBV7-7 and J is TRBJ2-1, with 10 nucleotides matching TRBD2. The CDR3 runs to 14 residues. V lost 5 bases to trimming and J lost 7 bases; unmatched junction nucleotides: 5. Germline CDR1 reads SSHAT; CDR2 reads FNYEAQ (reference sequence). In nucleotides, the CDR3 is TGTGCCAGCAGCGATAGGACTAGCGGAAATGAGCAGTTCTTC. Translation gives CASSDRTSGNEQFF.

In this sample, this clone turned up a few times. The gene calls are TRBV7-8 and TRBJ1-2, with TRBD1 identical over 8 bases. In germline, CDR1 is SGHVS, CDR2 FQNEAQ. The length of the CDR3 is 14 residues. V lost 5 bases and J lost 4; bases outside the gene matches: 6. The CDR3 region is CASSPGQGGYGYTF. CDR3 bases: TGTGCCAGCAGCCCCGGACAGGGCGGCTATGGCTACACCTTC. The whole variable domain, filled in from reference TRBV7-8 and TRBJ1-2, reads GAGVSQSPRYKVAKRGQDVALRCDPISGHVSLFWYQQALGQGPEFLTYFQNEAQLDKSGLPSDRFFAERPEGSVSTLKIQRTQQEDSAVYLCASSPGQGGYGYTFGSGTRLTVV.

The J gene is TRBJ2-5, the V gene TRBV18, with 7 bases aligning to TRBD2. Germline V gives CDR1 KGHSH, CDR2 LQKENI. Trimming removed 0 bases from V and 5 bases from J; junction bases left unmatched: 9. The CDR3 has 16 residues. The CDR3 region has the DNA TGTGCCAGCTCACCACCGGCTGCGCGGGGGAAGGAGACCCAGTACTTC. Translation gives CASSPPAARGKETQYF.

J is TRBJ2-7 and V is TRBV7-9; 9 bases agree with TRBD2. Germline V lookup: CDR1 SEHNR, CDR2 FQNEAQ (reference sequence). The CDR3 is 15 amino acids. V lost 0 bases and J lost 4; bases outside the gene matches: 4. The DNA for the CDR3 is TGTGCCAGCAGCTTAGCGGGACTAGCTGTGTACGAGCAGTACTTC. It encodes CASSLAGLAVYEQYF.

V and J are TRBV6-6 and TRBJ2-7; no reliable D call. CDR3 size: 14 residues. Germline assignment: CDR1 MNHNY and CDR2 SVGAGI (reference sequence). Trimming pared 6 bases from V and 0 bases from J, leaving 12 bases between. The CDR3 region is CASSDGFSSYEQYF. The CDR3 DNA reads TGTGCCAGCAGCGACGGGTTCTCCTCCTACGAGCAGTACTTC.

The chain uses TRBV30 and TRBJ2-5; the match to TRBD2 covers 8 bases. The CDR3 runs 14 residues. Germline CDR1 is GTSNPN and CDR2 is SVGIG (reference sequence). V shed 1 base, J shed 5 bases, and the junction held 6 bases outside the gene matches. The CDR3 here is CAWSAGLVGETQYF. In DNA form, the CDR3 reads TGTGCCTGGAGTGCGGGACTAGTCGGGGAGACCCAGTACTTC. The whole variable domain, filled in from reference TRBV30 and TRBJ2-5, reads SQTIHQWPATLVQPVGSPLSLECTVEGTSNPNLYWYRQAAGRGLQLLFYSVGIGQISSEVPQNLSASRPQDRQFILSSKKLLLSDSGFYLCAWSAGLVGETQYFGPGTRLLVL.

The CDR3 sequence: CASSHGTGDFF. The DNA for the CDR3 is TGTGCCAGCAGCCACGGGACAGGTGATTTCTTC. The V gene is TRBV7-9, the J gene TRBJ2-1, with TRBD1 matching 8 bases. Germline V gives CDR1 SEHNR, CDR2 FQNEAQ (reference sequence). The V segment lost 5 bases and the J segment 16 bases; nucleotides outside the gene matches: 7. The CDR3 runs to 11 residues. The full variable domain, its missing parts supplied by reference TRBV7-9 and TRBJ2-1, is DTGVSQNPRHKITKRGQNVTFRCDPISEHNRLYWYRQTLGQGPEFLTYFQNEAQLEKSRLLSDRFSAERPKGSFSTLEIQRTEQGDSAMYLCASSHGTGDFFGPGTRLTVL.